Following are 26 T cell receptor beta chains from one sample sequenced in a study of cytomegalovirus exposure and HLA in healthy donors. Use of 60 Vbeta and 13 Jbeta primers characterized the PCR. Data came from immunoSEQ multiplex PCR; TCRdb stores just in-frame clones and leaves some out. The data contain about 140,000 clones, about three quarters of them seen just once; the ten biggest clones take up less than 1.5%. Specimen: PBMCs. The receptors shown here come from a male donor in good health and CMV-seropositive.

The genes are TRBV4-3 and TRBJ2-7; D possibly corresponds to TRBD2 (6 bases). V lost 0 bases to trimming and J lost 2 bases, with 14 bases between them. The germline CDR1 and CDR2 sequences are LGHNA and YSLEER. The CDR3 is 16 residues long. CDR3 sequence: CASSQDLGGSPYEQYF. CDR3 nucleotide sequence: TGCGCCAGCAGCCAAGACCTTGGGGGGAGTCCCTACGAGCAGTACTTC.

The chain carries TRBV5-6 and TRBJ2-2, with 15 bases matching TRBD2. The CDR3 consists of 17 residues. After removal of 4 bases from V and 4 bases from J, the junction contained 5 bases not matched to a gene. Germline lookup yields CDR1 SGHDT and CDR2 YYEEEE. CDR3 nucleotide sequence: TGTGCCAGCAGCCTGGGACTAGCGGGAGGATTCACCGGGGAGCTGTTTTTT. Translation gives CASSLGLAGGFTGELFF.

This chain uses TRBV7-2 with TRBJ2-7, with 13 bases aligning to TRBD2. The ends lost 5 bases at V and 7 bases at J; junction bases unmatched: 11. The CDR3 is 16 amino acids. CDR1 SGHTA and CDR2 FQGNSA come from the germline V gene. CDR3 nucleotides: TGTGCCAGCAGCCCCTGGACTAGCGGGAGAACTCGGGAGCAGTACTTC. It yields the protein CASSPWTSGRTREQYF.

This clone was seen a single time. The rearrangement uses TRBV6-1 and TRBJ2-5; TRBD2 matches at 12 bases. The CDR3 loop spans 15 amino acids. Trimming cost V 3 bases and J 3 bases; bases outside gene matches: 2. CDR1 and CDR2 from the germline V gene are MNHNS and SASEGT. The CDR3: CASSDRLAGEETQYF. CDR3 in DNA: TGTGCCAGCAGTGACCGACTAGCGGGGGAAGAGACCCAGTACTTC.

The chain combines TRBV11-1 with TRBJ2-2, with D unclear. V was cut by 3 bases and J by 6 bases, with 14 bases left in between. This CDR3 spans 15 amino acids. Per germline, CDR1 SGHAT and CDR2 FQDESV (reference sequence). CDR3 amino acids: CASSLMFGYAGELFF. The DNA of the CDR3 is TGTGCCAGCAGCTTGATGTTCGGGTATGCCGGGGAGCTGTTTTTT.

The V call is TRBV30, the J call TRBJ2-1, with D perhaps matching TRBD1 (5 bases). Trimming pared 2 bases from V and 9 bases from J, leaving 17 bases between. Germline assignment: CDR1 GTSNPN and CDR2 SVGIG (reference sequence). This CDR3 region has 14 residues. The CDR3 here is CAWSPQRIRGEQFF. The CDR3 DNA reads as TGTGCCTGGAGTCCCCAGCGTATTAGGGGTGAGCAGTTCTTC.

The CDR3 bases are TGTGCCAGCAGCTTGGTGACGGGGAACACTGAAGCTTTCTTT. It codes for CASSLVTGNTEAFF. The V gene is TRBV5-5, the J gene TRBJ1-1, with D unclear. V lost 0 bases and J lost 1, with 7 bases in between. The CDR3 is made up of 14 amino acids. Germline values: CDR1 SGHKS, CDR2 YYEKEE (reference sequence).

This clone was seen more than once but under ten times. V is TRBV5-4 and J is TRBJ2-7; TRBD2 agrees at 10 bases. The CDR3 has 15 amino acids. The germline CDR1 and CDR2 sequences are SGHNT and YYREEE (reference sequence). V gave up 0 bases and J gave up 5 bases; unmatched junction bases: 5. CDR3: CASSLAPSGGNEQYF. For the CDR3, the DNA is TGTGCCAGCAGCTTGGCCCCTAGCGGGGGTAACGAGCAGTACTTC.

The chain couples TRBV4-1 to TRBJ1-3, with D perhaps TRBD1 (6 bases). Germline CDR1 and CDR2: MGHRA and YSYEKL. Deletions cut 0 bases from V and 2 bases from J, with 8 bases between. The CDR3 contains 15 residues. This CDR3 reads CASSQEHRAGNTIYF. The CDR3 DNA follows: TGCGCCAGCAGCCAAGAGCACAGGGCTGGAAACACCATATATTTT.

The chain combines TRBV5-4 with TRBJ2-1; 7 bases fit TRBD1. V trimming: 2 bases; J trimming: 6 bases; junction bases outside the gene matches: 2. Germline V CDR1 and CDR2: SGHNT, YYREEE (reference sequence). The CDR3 spans 13 residues. Here the CDR3 DNA reads TGTGCCAGCAGCTTCGGACAGGTCAATGAGCAGTTCTTC. Translating it yields CASSFGQVNEQFF. The full variable domain, completed using reference TRBV5-4 and TRBJ2-1, is ETGVTQSPTHLIKTRGQQVTLRCSSQSGHNTVSWYQQALGQGPQFIFQYYREEENGRGNFPPRFSGLQFPNYSSELNVNALELDDSALYLCASSFGQVNEQFFGPGTRLTVL.

The rearrangement joins TRBV4-1 to TRBJ2-1; possible D gene TRBD2, 6 bases. Germline V gene data show CDR1 as MGHRA and CDR2 as YSYEKL. This CDR3 has 13 residues. Trimming removed 0 bases at V and 15 bases at J, with 15 bases between. Here the CDR3 DNA reads TGCGCCAGCAGCCAAGAAATTAGGGCGGGACCGTTCTTC. It codes for CASSQEIRAGPFF.

V usage is TRBV6-5 and J usage is TRBJ1-1; maybe TRBD1 (6 bases). The CDR3 contains 15 residues. Germline CDR1 reads MNHEY; CDR2 reads SVGAGI. Trimming cost V 3 bases and J 7 bases, with 18 bases left between them. This CDR3 reads CASSYIVTGSDEAFF. The CDR3 DNA reads as TGTGCCAGCAGTTATATTGTAACAGGGAGTGATGAAGCTTTCTTT.

The V call is TRBV4-3, the J call TRBJ2-1; TRBD2 agrees at 9 bases. The CDR3 extends over 16 amino acids. The V gene's germline CDR1 is LGHNA and CDR2 YSLEER. V was clipped by 0 bases and J by 8 bases; unmatched bases: 8. The CDR3 DNA sequence: TGCGCCAGCAGCCAAGATAGGCTAGCGGGGTGGGATGAGCAGTTCTTC. Translating gives CASSQDRLAGWDEQFF.

The rearrangement joins TRBV14 to TRBJ2-4, with D perhaps matching TRBD1 (5 bases). Trimming cost V 6 bases and J 2 bases, with 11 bases left between them. The germline V gene encodes CDR1 SGHDN and CDR2 FVKESK. The CDR3 is 14 residues long. The CDR3 reads CASRGVGTKNIQYF. CDR3 DNA sequence: TGTGCCAGCAGAGGGGTTGGAACCAAAAACATTCAGTACTTC.

The chain uses TRBV5-6 and TRBJ1-1, with D unclear. The germline gives CDR1 SGHDT, CDR2 YYEEEE. The CDR3 consists of 13 residues. Trimming stripped 0 bases from V and 5 bases from J, with 8 bases between. CDR3 bases: TGTGCCAGCAGCTTGGCCATGGCAACTGAAGCTTTCTTT. Translating gives CASSLAMATEAFF.

J is TRBJ2-1 and V is TRBV28, with 10 nucleotides matching TRBD1. After removal of 1 base from V and 3 bases from J, the junction contained 3 bases not matched to a gene. The CDR3 length is 16 residues. The germline CDR1 and CDR2 sequences are MDHEN and SYDVKM. The CDR3 nucleotides read TGTGCCAGCAGTTTATACGACAGGGGGCACTACAATGAGCAGTTCTTC. This sequence encodes CASSLYDRGHYNEQFF.

The V gene is TRBV19, the J gene TRBJ1-3, with TRBD1 matching 12 bases. The CDR3 sequence is 15 residues long. Germline CDR1 reads LNHDA; CDR2 reads SQIVND (reference sequence). V lost 9 bases to trimming and J lost 1 base; unmatched junction nucleotides: 4. This CDR3 reads CASRDRGQSGNTIYF. DNA for the CDR3: TGTGCCAGCCGGGACAGGGGGCAATCTGGAAACACCATATATTTT.

This chain uses TRBV5-6 with TRBJ2-7; 8 nucleotides line up with TRBD1. CDR1 is SGHDT and CDR2 is YYEEEE in the germline V gene. V shed 4 bases, J shed 5 bases, and the junction held 11 bases outside the gene matches. This CDR3 region has 15 residues. The CDR3 loop is CASSPNARGRDEQYF. CDR3 coding DNA: TGTGCCAGCAGCCCTAACGCCAGGGGGCGCGACGAGCAGTACTTC. The full variable domain, completed using reference TRBV5-6 and TRBJ2-7, is DAGVTQSPTHLIKTRGQQVTLRCSPKSGHDTVSWYQQALGQGPQFIFQYYEEEERQRGNFPDRFSGHQFPNYSSELNVNALLLGDSALYLCASSPNARGRDEQYFGPGTRLTVT.

V usage is TRBV21-1 and J usage is TRBJ2-7; the DNA was not used to check the table's D call, TRBD1. TRBV21-1 is termed a pseudogene. This CDR3 is 12 amino acids long. The CDR3 spells CARGTVPYEQYF. In nucleotides, the CDR3 is TGTGCCAGGGGTACAGTACCCTACGAGCAGTACTTC.

The chain carries TRBV29-1 and TRBJ1-1, with 7 nucleotides matching TRBD1. Germline-derived CDR1 and CDR2 are SQVTM and ANQGSEA. This CDR3 has 13 residues. After removal of 5 bases from V and 3 bases from J, the junction contained 6 bases not matched to a gene. The CDR3 loop is CSVLTTGDTEAFF. The CDR3 coding sequence is TGCAGCGTTCTGACCACAGGGGACACTGAAGCTTTCTTT.

J is TRBJ2-1 and V is TRBV19; 9 nucleotides match TRBD1. The ends lost 7 bases at V and 1 base at J; junction bases unmatched: 2. The germline gives CDR1 LNHDA, CDR2 SQIVND (reference sequence). CDR3 length: 14 residues. The DNA of the CDR3 is TGTGCCAGTAAACAGGGGGCTTCCTACAATGAGCAGTTCTTC. It specifies CASKQGASYNEQFF.

V gene TRBV7-3 combines with J gene TRBJ1-6; the D is unclear. The CDR3 loop spans 15 amino acids. Per germline, CDR1 SGHTA and CDR2 FQGTGA. V was cut by 2 bases and J by 9 bases, with 14 bases left in between. CDR3 nucleotides: TGTGCCAGCAGCTTATCAGGTTCCCGGTCTTCACCCCTCCACTTT. It codes for CASSLSGSRSSPLHF.

The chain couples TRBV4-1 to TRBJ1-2, with 7 bases fitting TRBD1. The CDR3 extends over 13 amino acids. Germline CDR1 and CDR2: MGHRA and YSYEKL. After removal of 4 bases from V and 6 bases from J, the junction contained 5 bases not matched to a gene. The CDR3 loop is CASSPTGYDGYTF. The DNA for the CDR3 is TGCGCCAGCAGCCCGACAGGGTATGATGGCTACACCTTC.

The V call is TRBV5-4, the J call TRBJ2-1, with TRBD1 matching 10 bases. V lost 4 bases and J lost 7; bases outside the gene matches: 8. CDR1 is SGHNT, CDR2 YYREEE, per germline (reference sequence). This CDR3 spans 15 amino acids. CDR3 protein: CASSHGTGVNNEQFF. CDR3 nucleotides: TGTGCCAGCAGCCACGGGACAGGGGTAAATAATGAGCAGTTCTTC.

This chain connects TRBV13 to TRBJ2-3, with a possible D match to TRBD2 (6 bases). V lost 0 bases and J lost 2, with 12 bases in between. Germline V gene sequence: CDR1 PRHDT, CDR2 FYEKMQ (reference sequence). This CDR3 is built from 16 residues. The CDR3 sequence is CASSLGVSGNTDTQYF. CDR3 nucleotide sequence: TGTGCCAGCAGCTTAGGAGTTAGCGGAAACACAGATACGCAGTATTTT.

The chain joins TRBV30 to TRBJ1-3; D may be TRBD1 (5 bases). The germline CDR1 and CDR2 sequences are GTSNPN and SVGIG (reference sequence). CDR3 length: 17 amino acids. The V gene lost 1 base and the J gene lost 1 base, with 17 bases spanning the gap. CDR3 sequence: CAWSGTGTLSSGNTIYF. The CDR3 bases are TGTGCCTGGAGTGGAACCGGGACTCTAAGTTCTGGAAACACCATATATTTT.